The following is a T cell receptor beta chain sequence with its context. The sample is drawn from a study of blood T cell repertoires in COVID-19. CDR1 and CDR2 from the germline V gene are SNHLY and FYNNEI. Losses at the gene ends were 8 bases for V and 4 bases for J; bases not matched to a gene: 8. The CDR3 runs 14 residues. Sequencing was performed with immunoSEQ multiplex PCR; in TCRdb, only in-frame clones are kept and a portion is missing. Here the sample spans roughly 290,000 clones, approximately 85% being singletons. This chain joins TRBV2 and TRBJ2-4; 7 nucleotides agree with TRBD2. This TCR was recovered from a human donor with COVID-19, enrolled during active disease. The donor label of this sample is uncertain. Material for sequencing was peripheral blood. CDR3 region: CASQPLGGKNIQYF. For the CDR3, the DNA is TGTGCCAGCCAACCCCTGGGGGGGAAAAACATTCAGTACTTC.